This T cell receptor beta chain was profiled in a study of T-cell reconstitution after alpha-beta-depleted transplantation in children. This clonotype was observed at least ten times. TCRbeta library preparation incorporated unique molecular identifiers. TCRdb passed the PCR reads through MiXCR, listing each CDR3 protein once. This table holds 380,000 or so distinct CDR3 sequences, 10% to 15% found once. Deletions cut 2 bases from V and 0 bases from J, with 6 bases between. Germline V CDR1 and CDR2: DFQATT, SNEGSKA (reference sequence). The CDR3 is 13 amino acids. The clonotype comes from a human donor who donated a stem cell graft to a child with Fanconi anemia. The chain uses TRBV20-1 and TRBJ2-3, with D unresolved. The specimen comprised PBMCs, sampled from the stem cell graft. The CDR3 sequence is CSARLTSTDTQYF. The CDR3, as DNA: TGCAGTGCTAGACTTACTAGCACAGATACGCAGTATTTT.